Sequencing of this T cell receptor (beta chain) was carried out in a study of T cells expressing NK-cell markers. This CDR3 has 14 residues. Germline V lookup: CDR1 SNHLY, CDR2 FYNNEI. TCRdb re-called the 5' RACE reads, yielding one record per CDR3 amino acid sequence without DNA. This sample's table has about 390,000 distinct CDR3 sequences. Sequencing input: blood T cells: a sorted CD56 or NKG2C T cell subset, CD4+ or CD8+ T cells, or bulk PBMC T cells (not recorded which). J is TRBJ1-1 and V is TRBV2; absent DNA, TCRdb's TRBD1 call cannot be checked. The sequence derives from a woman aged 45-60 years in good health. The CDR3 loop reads CAGTDRDRGPEAFF.